This entry features one T cell receptor (beta chain) sequence. It has no known antigen specificity. Base qualities are not recorded, but no much larger clone differs from it by a single base. Healthy HIV-negative adults with no recently reported acute infections or vaccinations were included as donors. Every donor was a Caucasian adult residing in Nashville, Tennessee, USA. CD4+ T cells were enriched by magnetic negative selection; naive cells were then positively selected on CD45RA, and the negative fraction formed the memory subset. After blood collection by leukapheresis, PBMCs were isolated using Ficoll-Histopaque density gradient centrifugation and then cryopreserved in the vapor phase of liquid nitrogen. Purity and quantity of every magnetically sorted T cell population were checked by analytical flow cytometry. Genomic DNA was isolated from each sorted fraction and quantified by UV absorbance on a Nanodrop 2000c.

Using the deep immunoSEQ assay, multiplex PCR amplified TCR CDR3 regions from genomic DNA. Genomic DNA extracted from each cell subset was distributed evenly over all wells of several immunoSEQ 96-well plates, and each plate served as one replicate. For sorted subsets, around 200 ng genomic DNA, equal to 30,000 to 35,000 T cell genomes, was loaded into each replicate PCR. Purified libraries were measured with a Qubit 3.0 fluorometer, size-checked on a Bioanalyzer 2100, and measured again with the KAPA Library Quantification kit. Every immunoSEQ 96-well plate was sequenced on a separate single-read 150-cycle Illumina NextSeq 550 flow cell. On the authors' methods: Because only junctional sequences without quality scores were contained in the immunoSEQ output, filtering matching that applied to full-length reads could not be performed. To assign V/J genes and CDR3, sequences were annotated against IMGT germline references using PyIR, a Python wrapper for IgBLAST v1.9. Any read was removed if the V/J assignment was weak (E-value above 1e-6), the CDR3 was missing, or the read contained stop codons, out-of-frame junctions, or ambiguous translated residues. A V3J clonotype was defined by an identical inferred V gene, J gene, and CDR3 amino acid sequence. The percentage overlap between two repertoires was calculated by dividing the number of shared unique clonotypes by the size of the smaller repertoire. Three approaches were used to assess repertoire richness: RTK rarefaction, the Chao1 estimator, and Recon v2.1 estimates of unobserved clonotypes. Generation probabilities for all TCRbeta clonotypes obtained by the gDNA method from four donors were computed using OLGA. The table was pulled from immuneACCESS by TCRdb, which kept in-frame rearrangements only. Such tables lose some clones; where checked, under half of the loss comes from unresolved V genes, and the rest has no known cause. Clone size and V and J calls were adopted from that table, with D and trimming inferred from the DNA. The sample includes 2,500,000 or so clones, with 92% observed a single time. The ten top clones hold around 0.35% of the sample.

The data are from a study of shared clonotypes between healthy human individuals (TCRdb year 2020). Looking at the study overall: The cohort comprised two women and a few men aged 18 to 49 years. For each donor, CD4 naive and CD4 memory were each given three plates, CD8 naive was given two plates, and CD8 memory was given one plate. Different laboratories and diverse techniques were used to prepare libraries and sequence TCR repertoires, to increase sequencing depth and limit assay-specific biases. Each donor's leukapheresis produced roughly between roughly 0.85 and 9.5 billion PBMCs. The study deeply sequenced blood TCR repertoires of about 5 healthy adults to estimate repertoire size and the extent of clonotype sharing between individuals.

Study-level results and caveats: Pairwise subsampling led to the expectation that sequencing depth would affect the degree of clonotype sharing among donors. Because the study included a small number of donors, the genetic and exposure-history diversity represented was limited. Larger estimated clonotype richness was generally found for naive subsets than for memory subsets. Clonotypes shared by all four sorted-subset donors showed higher generation probabilities than non-shared clonotypes. Approximately 5% of naive CD4, 3.5% of naive CD8, approximately 2.2% of memory CD4, and approximately 0.4% of memory CD8 clonotypes were shared across several donors. Rarefaction of sorted-subset datasets indicated incomplete sequencing despite the large sequencing depth. Sampling was limited to blood, and TCR repertoires in tissue likely differ from TCR repertoires in blood.

CDR1 is given as SGHAT and CDR2 as FQDESV, both from the germline V gene (reference sequence). V gives up 3 bases and J gives up 1 base, and the segment between their germline ends measures 12 bases. The CDR3 numbers 15 residues from cysteine through phenylalanine. CDR3 DNA only is kept here, 45 bases in frame from base 1. The receptor comes from a man younger than 35 in good health. Some clones in this sample may be carry-over from other donors' samples. The sequencing sample was made of naive CD4+ T cells from PBMCs. Reading the label with the study, this specimen's cell subset or site is: CD45RA+ positively selected. The chain is made from TRBV11-1 and TRBJ1-1; the D gene cannot be resolved reliably. The CDR3: CASSFRPSGNTEAFF. The DNA sequence follows: TGTGCCAGCAGCTTTAGACCCTCAGGGAACACTGAAGCTTTCTTT.